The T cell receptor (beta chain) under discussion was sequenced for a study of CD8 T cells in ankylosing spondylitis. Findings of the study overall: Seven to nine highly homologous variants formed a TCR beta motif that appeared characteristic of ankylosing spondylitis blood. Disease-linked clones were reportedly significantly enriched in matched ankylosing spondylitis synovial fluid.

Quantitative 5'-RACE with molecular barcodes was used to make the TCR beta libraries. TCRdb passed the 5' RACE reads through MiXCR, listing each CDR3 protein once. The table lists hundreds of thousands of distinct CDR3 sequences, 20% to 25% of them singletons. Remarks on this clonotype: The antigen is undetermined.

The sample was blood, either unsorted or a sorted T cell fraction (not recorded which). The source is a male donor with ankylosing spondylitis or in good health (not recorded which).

In DNA form, the CDR3 reads TGTGCCAGCAGCCCCGGGACATTGGGGAAGACCCAGTACTTC. Amino acids: CASSPGTLGKTQYF. This chain joins TRBV3-1 and TRBJ2-5, with D maybe TRBD1 (6 bases). The germline CDR1 and CDR2 sequences are LGHDT and YNNKEL (reference sequence). With 4 bases removed from V and 6 bases from J, the gap between germline ends came to 15 bases. This CDR3 has 14 amino acids.